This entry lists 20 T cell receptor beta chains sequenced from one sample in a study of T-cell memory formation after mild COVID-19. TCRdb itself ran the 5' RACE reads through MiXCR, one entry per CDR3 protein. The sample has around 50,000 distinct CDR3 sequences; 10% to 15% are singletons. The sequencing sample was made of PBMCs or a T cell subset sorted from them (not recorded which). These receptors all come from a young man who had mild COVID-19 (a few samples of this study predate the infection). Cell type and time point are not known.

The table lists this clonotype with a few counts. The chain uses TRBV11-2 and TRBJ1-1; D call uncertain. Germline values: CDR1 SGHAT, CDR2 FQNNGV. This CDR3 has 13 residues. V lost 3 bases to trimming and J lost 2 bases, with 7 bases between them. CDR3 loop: CASSLRRNTEAFF. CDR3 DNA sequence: TGTGCCAGCAGCTTGAGGAGAAACACTGAAGCTTTCTTT.

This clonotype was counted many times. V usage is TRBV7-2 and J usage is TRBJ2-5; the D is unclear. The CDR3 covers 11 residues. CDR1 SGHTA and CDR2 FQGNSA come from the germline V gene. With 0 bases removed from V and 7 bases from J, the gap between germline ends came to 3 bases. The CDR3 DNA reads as TGTGCCAGCAGCTTAGCTGGGACCCAGTACTTC. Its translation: CASSLAGTQYF.

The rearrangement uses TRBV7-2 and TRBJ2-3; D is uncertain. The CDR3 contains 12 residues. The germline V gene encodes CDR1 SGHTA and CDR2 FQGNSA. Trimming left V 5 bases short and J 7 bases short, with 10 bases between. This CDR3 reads CASSPPGYTQYF. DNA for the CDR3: TGTGCCAGCAGCCCACCCGGCTATACGCAGTATTTT. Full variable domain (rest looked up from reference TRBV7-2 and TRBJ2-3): GAGVSQSPSNKVTEKGKDVELRCDPISGHTALYWYRQSLGQGLEFLIYFQGNSAPDKSGLPSDRFSAERTGGSVSTLTIQRTQQEDSAVYLCASSPPGYTQYFGPGTRLTVL.

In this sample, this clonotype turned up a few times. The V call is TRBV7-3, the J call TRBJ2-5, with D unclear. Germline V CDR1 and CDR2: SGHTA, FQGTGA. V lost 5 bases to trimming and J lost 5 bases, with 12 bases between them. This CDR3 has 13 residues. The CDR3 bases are TGTGCCAGCAGCCTGGGCGTAGGGGAGACCCAGTACTTC. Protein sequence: CASSLGVGETQYF.

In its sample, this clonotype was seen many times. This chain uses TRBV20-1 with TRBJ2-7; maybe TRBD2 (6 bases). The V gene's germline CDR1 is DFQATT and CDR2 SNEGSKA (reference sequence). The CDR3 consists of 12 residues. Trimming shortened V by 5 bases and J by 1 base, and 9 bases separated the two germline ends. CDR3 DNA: TGCAGTGCTTCGGGACTTTCCTACGAGCAGTACTTC. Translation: CSASGLSYEQYF.

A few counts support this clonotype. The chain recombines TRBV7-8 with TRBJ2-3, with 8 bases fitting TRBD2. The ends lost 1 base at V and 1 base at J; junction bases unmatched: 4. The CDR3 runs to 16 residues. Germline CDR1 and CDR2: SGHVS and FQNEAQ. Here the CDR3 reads CASSLGPGLGTDTQYF. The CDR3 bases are TGTGCCAGCAGCTTAGGGCCGGGACTAGGCACAGATACGCAGTATTTT.

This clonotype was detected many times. The CDR3: CASSWGQGLSGANVLTF. The CDR3 DNA reads as TGTGCCAGCAGCTGGGGACAGGGACTCTCTGGGGCCAACGTCCTGACTTTC. The chain couples TRBV7-2 to TRBJ2-6, with 9 bases matching TRBD1. The V and J ends lost 4 bases and 0 bases, in that order; junction bases with no gene match: 4. CDR1 is SGHTA, CDR2 FQGNSA, per germline. CDR3 length: 17 residues.

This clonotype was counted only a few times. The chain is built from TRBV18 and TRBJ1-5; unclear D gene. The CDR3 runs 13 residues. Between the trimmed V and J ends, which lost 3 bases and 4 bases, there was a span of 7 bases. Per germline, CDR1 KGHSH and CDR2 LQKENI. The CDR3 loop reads CASSPSDNQPQHF. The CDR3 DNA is TGTGCCAGCTCACCCTCGGATAATCAGCCCCAGCATTTT.

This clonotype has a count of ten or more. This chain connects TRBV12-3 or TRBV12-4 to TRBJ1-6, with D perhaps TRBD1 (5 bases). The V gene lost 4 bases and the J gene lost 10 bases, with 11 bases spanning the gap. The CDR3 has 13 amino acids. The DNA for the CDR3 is TGTGCCAGCAGTTACCTGGGGGACTCACCCCTCCACTTT. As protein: CASSYLGDSPLHF.

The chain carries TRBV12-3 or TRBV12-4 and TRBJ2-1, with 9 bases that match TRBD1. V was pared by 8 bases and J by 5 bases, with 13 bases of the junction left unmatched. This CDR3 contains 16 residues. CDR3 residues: CASGARDRELHNEQFF. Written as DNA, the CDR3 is TGTGCCAGCGGCGCGCGGGACAGGGAATTACACAATGAGCAGTTCTTC.

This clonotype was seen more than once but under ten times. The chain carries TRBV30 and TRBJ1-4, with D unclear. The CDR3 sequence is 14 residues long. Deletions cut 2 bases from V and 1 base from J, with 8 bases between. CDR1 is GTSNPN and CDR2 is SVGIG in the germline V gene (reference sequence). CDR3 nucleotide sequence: TGTGCCTGGAGTTTTCTCGGAACTAATGAAAAACTGTTTTTT. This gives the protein CAWSFLGTNEKLFF.

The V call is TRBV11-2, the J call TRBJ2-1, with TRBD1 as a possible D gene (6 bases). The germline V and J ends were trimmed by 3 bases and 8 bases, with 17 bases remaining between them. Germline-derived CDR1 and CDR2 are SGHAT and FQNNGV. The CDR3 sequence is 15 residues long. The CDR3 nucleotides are TGTGCCAGCAGCTTTGGGGGCGTTCCGTGGGATGAGCAGTTCTTC. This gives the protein CASSFGGVPWDEQFF.

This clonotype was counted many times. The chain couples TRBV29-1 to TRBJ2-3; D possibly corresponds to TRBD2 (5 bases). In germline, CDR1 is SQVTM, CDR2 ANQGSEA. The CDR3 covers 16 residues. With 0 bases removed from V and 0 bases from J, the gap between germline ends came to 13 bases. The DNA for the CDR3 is TGCAGCGTTGAAGATCCCCTTAGCGCCAGCACAGATACGCAGTATTTT. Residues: CSVEDPLSASTDTQYF.

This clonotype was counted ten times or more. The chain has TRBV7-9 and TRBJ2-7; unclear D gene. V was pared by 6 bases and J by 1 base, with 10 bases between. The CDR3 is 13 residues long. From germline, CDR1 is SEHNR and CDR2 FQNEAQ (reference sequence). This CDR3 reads CASSQPESYEQYV. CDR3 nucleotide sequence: TGTGCCAGCAGTCAACCGGAATCCTACGAGCAGTACGTC.

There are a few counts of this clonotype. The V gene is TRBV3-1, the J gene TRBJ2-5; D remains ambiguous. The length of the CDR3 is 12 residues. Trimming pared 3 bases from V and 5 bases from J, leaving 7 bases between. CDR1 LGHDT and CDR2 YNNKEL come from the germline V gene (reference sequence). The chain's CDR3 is CASSQSYETQYF. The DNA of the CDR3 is TGTGCCAGCAGCCAGTCGTATGAGACCCAGTACTTC.

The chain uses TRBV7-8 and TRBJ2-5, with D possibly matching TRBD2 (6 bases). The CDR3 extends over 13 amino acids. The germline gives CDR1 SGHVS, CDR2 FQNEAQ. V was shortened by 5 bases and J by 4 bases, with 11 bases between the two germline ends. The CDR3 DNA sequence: TGTGCCAGCAGCAGGACCGGGAGAGAGACCCAGTACTTC. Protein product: CASSRTGRETQYF.

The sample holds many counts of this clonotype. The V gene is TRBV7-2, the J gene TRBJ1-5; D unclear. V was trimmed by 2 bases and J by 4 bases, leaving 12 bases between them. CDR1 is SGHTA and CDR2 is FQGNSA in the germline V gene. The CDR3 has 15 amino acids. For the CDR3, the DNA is TGTGCCAGCAGCTTATTCGCAGTACCTAATCAGCCCCAGCATTTT. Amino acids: CASSLFAVPNQPQHF. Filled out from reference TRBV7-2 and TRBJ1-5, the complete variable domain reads GAGVSQSPSNKVTEKGKDVELRCDPISGHTALYWYRQSLGQGLEFLIYFQGNSAPDKSGLPSDRFSAERTGGSVSTLTIQRTQQEDSAVYLCASSLFAVPNQPQHFGDGTRLSIL.

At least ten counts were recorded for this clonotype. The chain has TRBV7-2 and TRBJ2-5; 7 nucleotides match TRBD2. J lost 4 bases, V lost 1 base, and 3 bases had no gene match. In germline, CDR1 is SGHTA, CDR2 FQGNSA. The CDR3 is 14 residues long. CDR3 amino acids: CASSLVGGGETQYF. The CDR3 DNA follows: TGTGCCAGCAGCTTAGTCGGCGGGGGAGAGACCCAGTACTTC.

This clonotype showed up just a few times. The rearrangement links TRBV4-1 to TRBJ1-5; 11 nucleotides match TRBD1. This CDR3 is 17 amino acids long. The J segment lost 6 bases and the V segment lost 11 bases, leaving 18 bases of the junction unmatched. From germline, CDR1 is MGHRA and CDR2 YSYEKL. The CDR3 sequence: CARLGGPGQGVFQPQHF. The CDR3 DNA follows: TGCGCCCGCCTAGGGGGCCCGGGACAGGGGGTATTTCAGCCCCAGCATTTT.

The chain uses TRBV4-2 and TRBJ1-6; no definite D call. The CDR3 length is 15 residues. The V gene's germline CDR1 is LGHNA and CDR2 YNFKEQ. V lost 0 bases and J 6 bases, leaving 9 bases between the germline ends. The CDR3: CASSQDRTPNSPLHF. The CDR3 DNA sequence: TGTGCCAGCAGCCAAGACAGGACCCCTAATTCACCCCTCCACTTT.